This T cell receptor (beta chain) was sequenced for a study of T cells after yellow fever vaccination. Study-level background: Some fractions had low cell numbers, and these were prepared with SMART-Seq v4 Ultra Low Input.

Remarks on this clonotype: No antigen is known for it. One end of the junction varies from germline; a read error may be responsible.

General study points: Abundant clonotypes from the bulk population could get into FACS-sorted repertoires as contaminants. There was a small share of clonotypes that showed up in both the CD4 and CD8 compartments. Re-detected after boosting: most primary clones, 96% of CD4 and about 89% of CD8.

MiXCR, applied by TCRdb to the 5' RACE reads, yields one record per CDR3 protein. The sample consists of some 100,000 distinct CDR3 sequences, around 6.7% of them appearing once. The CDR3 loop spans 20 amino acids. CDR1 is LGHNA, CDR2 YSLEER, per germline. The TCR comes from a man aged 18 to 29 who received the YFV17D yellow fever vaccine. Specimen: CD4+ T cells sorted from PBMCs, collected more than 40 days after the first yellow fever vaccination. J is TRBJ2-4 and V is TRBV4-3; 10 positions agree with TRBD1. This CDR3 reads CASSQETGGGVALATNIQYF. The CDR3 DNA follows: TGCGCAAGCAGCCAGGAGACAGGGGGCGGAGTGGCTCTAGCCACAAACATTCAGTACTTC.